The T cell receptor beta chain under discussion was sequenced for a study of beta chain features in type 1 diabetes. Broader study findings: There was a moderate but significant shortening of TCRB CDR3s in all four CD4+ subsets of Type 1 diabetes patients.

Sequencing targeted expressed TCRB transcripts, as all isolated RNA had been reverse transcribed. Profiled with immunoSEQ multiplex PCR; TCRdb holds only in-frame clones, not every one. Counted here are 300,000 to 350,000 clones, less than 20% occurring once; the ten biggest clones make up approximately 0.041%. This clone was seen once. Its specificity is unknown. The CDR3 sequence is 16 residues long. Per germline, CDR1 SEHNR and CDR2 FQNEAQ (reference sequence). V was clipped by 3 bases and J by 4 bases, with 15 bases between them. The rearrangement links TRBV7-9 to TRBJ2-2; a possible D gene is TRBD1 (6 bases). This receptor was obtained from a young woman in good health. The sequenced sample consisted of naive CD4+ T cells from blood. The CDR3 nucleotides are TGTGCCAGCAGCTTCTGGGCAGGGGCCAGCACCGGGGAGCTGTTTTTT. It encodes CASSFWAGASTGELFF.